A selection of T cell receptor beta chains follows, all from one sample in a study of T-cell reconstitution after alpha-beta-depleted transplantation in children. TCRdb reprocessed the PCR reads via MiXCR and lists one record per CDR3 protein. The repertoire holds 200,000 to 250,000 distinct CDR3 sequences, approximately 9% seen once, with less than 8% in the top ten. Source: PBMCs from the stem cell graft donor, taken from the stem cell graft. These receptor sequences come from a human donor who donated a stem cell graft to a child with acute lymphoblastic leukemia. Each CDR3 is given with its conserved first and last residue. Fields, in order: V gene, CDR3 protein.

V: TRBV18
CDR3: CASSPITSRSTDTQYF

V: TRBV11-3
CDR3: CASSLFTSGENEQFF

V: TRBV20-1
CDR3: CSARQTGRTEAFF

V: TRBV29-1
CDR3: CSVEGFGAEAFF

V: TRBV6-5
CDR3: CASRTGGASSEQFF

V: TRBV29-1
CDR3: CSVPGQGLYEQYF

V: TRBV19
CDR3: CASSSSGTRASWNTGELFF

V: TRBV9
CDR3: CASSVTGGPYTGELFF

V: TRBV4-3
CDR3: CASRPQDRDHYGYTF

V: TRBV7-9
CDR3: CASSLTDEKLFF

V: TRBV20-1
CDR3: CSATQTRDYRETQYF

V: TRBV27
CDR3: CASSPIGQGGLAGYTF

V: TRBV4-1
CDR3: CASSQDRVLAEAFF

V: TRBV5-1
CDR3: CASSLGLADTDTQYF

V: TRBV10-1
CDR3: CASRGNTPSTDTQYF

V: TRBV27
CDR3: CASSFSGSRNEKLFF

V: TRBV3-1
CDR3: CASSQEASSYNSPLHF

V: TRBV20-1
CDR3: CSARTGHRSSYNEQFF

V: TRBV12-3/TRBV12-4
CDR3: CASTPLSVNTEAFF

V: TRBV5-6
CDR3: CASSWGLDAFF

V: TRBV5-1
CDR3: CASSPDGRSTEAFF

V: TRBV4-3
CDR3: CASSQDPRQNTGELFF

V: TRBV11-2
CDR3: CASTPRGHRGANYGYTF

V: TRBV5-1
CDR3: CASSLRSGGLAAYNEQFF

V: TRBV12-3/TRBV12-4
CDR3: CASSPDLSNQPQHF

V: TRBV20-1
CDR3: CSARDPTSGGYAGELFF

V: TRBV4-1
CDR3: CASSQAETGAKNIQYF

V: TRBV4-2
CDR3: CASSPSGLYPTDTQYF

V: TRBV5-1
CDR3: CASSSLPGQGASPLHF

V: TRBV10-3
CDR3: CAISVAADIYNEQFF